This T cell receptor beta chain was found in a study of blood T cell repertoires in COVID-19. Turning to the study itself: Some COVID-19 samples were acute and others convalescent; all came from the United States, Italy and Spain.

V lost 3 bases to trimming and J lost 6 bases, with 12 bases between them. CDR1 is KGHSH, CDR2 LQKENI, per germline. The CDR3 totals 13 residues. The table came from immunoSEQ multiplex PCR; TCRdb's copy has only in-frame clones and leaves some out. This sample has roughly 400,000 clones; roughly nine tenths occur once, and the top ten carry more than 0.95%. V gene TRBV18 combines with J gene TRBJ2-7; D possibly corresponds to TRBD2 (7 bases). This clonotype was obtained from a young man who had recovered from COVID-19. Sequencing was done on a sample of PBMCs or T cells enriched from blood (not recorded which). The CDR3 coding sequence is TGTGCCAGCTCACCTAAGGGGGGGGGCGAGCAGTACTTC. Protein sequence: CASSPKGGGEQYF.